Listed below are T cell receptor beta chains from one sample, sequenced in a study of a mutant IDH1 vaccine in newly diagnosed glioma. Clones were read by immunoSEQ multiplex PCR, and TCRdb kept only the in-frame ones, dropping some. Of about 30,000 clones in the sample, almost 85% were seen once. The sequences come from PBMCs, collected from a glioma patient treated with radiotherapy, temozolomide or both. These receptors were collected from a man aged 25-45 years with glioma. Both conserved end residues are part of each CDR3. Fields, in order: CDR3 length, J gene, clone size, D gene, V gene, CDR3 DNA, CDR3 protein. The D gene is left open where the match is weak. Size is omitted from some rows. Given values are once, few, many or a class for expanded clones.

len: 11; j_gene: TRBJ1-1; abundance: few; d_gene: .; v_gene: TRBV6-6; CDR3nt: TGTGCCAGCAGTTACATCGATGAAGCTTTCTTT; CDR3aa: CASSYIDEAFF
len: 12; j_gene: TRBJ2-3; abundance: .; d_gene: .; v_gene: TRBV5-8; CDR3nt: TGTGCCAGCAGCCTATGGACAGCGACGCAGTATTTT; CDR3aa: CASSLWTATQYF
len: 17; j_gene: TRBJ1-3; abundance: few; d_gene: .; v_gene: TRBV5-1; CDR3nt: TGCGCCAGCAGCCCATCCGGGACGGCACGCTCTGGAAACACCATATATTTT; CDR3aa: CASSPSGTARSGNTIYF
len: 14; j_gene: TRBJ2-3; abundance: .; d_gene: TRBD2; v_gene: TRBV30; CDR3nt: TGTGCCTGGAGTGTTGTTAGCGGGGAGTATACGCAGTATTTT; CDR3aa: CAWSVVSGEYTQYF
len: 16; j_gene: TRBJ2-5; abundance: .; d_gene: TRBD2; v_gene: TRBV5-4; CDR3nt: TGTGCCAGCAGCTTGGTCTATCGGGGGGGGCAAGAGACCCAGTACTTC; CDR3aa: CASSLVYRGGQETQYF
len: 18; j_gene: TRBJ2-3; abundance: .; d_gene: TRBD2; v_gene: TRBV10-3; CDR3nt: TGTGCCATCAGTGAGTCGAGGGGACTAGCGGGGATCACAGATACGCAGTATTTT; CDR3aa: CAISESRGLAGITDTQYF
len: 15; j_gene: TRBJ1-6; abundance: .; d_gene: .; v_gene: TRBV19; CDR3nt: TGTGCCAGTAGTATGAGGTCAACGTATAATTCACCCCTCCACTTT; CDR3aa: CASSMRSTYNSPLHF
len: 15; j_gene: TRBJ2-3; abundance: .; d_gene: TRBD2; v_gene: TRBV4-1; CDR3nt: TGCGCCAGCAGCCTTAGCGGGAGGAACACAGATACGCAGTATTTT; CDR3aa: CASSLSGRNTDTQYF
len: 13; j_gene: TRBJ2-5; abundance: .; d_gene: .; v_gene: TRBV9; CDR3nt: TGTGCCAGCAGCGTAGCCCCCCTGGAGACCCAGTACTTC; CDR3aa: CASSVAPLETQYF
len: 15; j_gene: TRBJ2-3; abundance: .; d_gene: .; v_gene: TRBV5-1; CDR3nt: TGCGCCAGCAGCTTTGGGGGGCGCGGCACAGATACGCAGTATTTT; CDR3aa: CASSFGGRGTDTQYF
len: 12; j_gene: TRBJ1-1; abundance: few; d_gene: .; v_gene: TRBV6-5; CDR3nt: TGTGCCAGCAGCCGACACAACACTGAAGCTTTCTTT; CDR3aa: CASSRHNTEAFF
len: 14; j_gene: TRBJ2-7; abundance: few; d_gene: .; v_gene: TRBV5-6; CDR3nt: TGTGCCAGCAGCTTCGGGACTTCCTCCTACGAGCAGTACTTC; CDR3aa: CASSFGTSSYEQYF
len: 15; j_gene: TRBJ1-1; abundance: .; d_gene: .; v_gene: TRBV10-3; CDR3nt: TGTGCCATCAGTGAAGGCGGGGGGGGCAGTGAAGGAGCTTTCTTT; CDR3aa: CAISEGGGGSEGAFF
len: 19; j_gene: TRBJ1-4; abundance: .; d_gene: TRBD1; v_gene: TRBV9; CDR3nt: TGTGCCAGCAGCGTAGGGACAGGGTGGATGGAGTACTTCGGGGAAAAACTGTTTTTT; CDR3aa: CASSVGTGWMEYFGEKLFF
len: 13; j_gene: TRBJ1-5; abundance: .; d_gene: .; v_gene: TRBV27; CDR3nt: TGTGCCAGCAGTTTTGACAGCAATCAGCCCCAGCATTTT; CDR3aa: CASSFDSNQPQHF
len: 11; j_gene: TRBJ1-1; abundance: .; d_gene: .; v_gene: TRBV28; CDR3nt: TGTGCCAGCAGTACCCGGTGGGAAGCTTTCTTT; CDR3aa: CASSTRWEAFF
len: 14; j_gene: TRBJ1-1; abundance: .; d_gene: TRBD1; v_gene: TRBV15; CDR3nt: TGTGCCACCAGCAGACGACAGGGGAACACTGAAGCTTTCTTT; CDR3aa: CATSRRQGNTEAFF
len: 14; j_gene: TRBJ2-1; abundance: .; d_gene: TRBD1; v_gene: TRBV6-5; CDR3nt: TGTGCCAGCAGTTACTCAACAGACAGGGATGAGCAGTTCTTC; CDR3aa: CASSYSTDRDEQFF
len: 14; j_gene: TRBJ1-3; abundance: .; d_gene: TRBD1; v_gene: TRBV6-5; CDR3nt: TGTGCCAGCAGGAAGGGGGCACCTGGAAACACCATATATTTT; CDR3aa: CASRKGAPGNTIYF
len: 15; j_gene: TRBJ2-3; abundance: .; d_gene: .; v_gene: TRBV29-1; CDR3nt: TGCAGCGTTGAAGAGAGAAGGGGCGTACCAGATACGCAGTATTTT; CDR3aa: CSVEERRGVPDTQYF
len: 13; j_gene: TRBJ1-1; abundance: few; d_gene: .; v_gene: TRBV2; CDR3nt: TGTGCCAGCAGTCCACAGGGTAACACTGAAGCTTTCTTT; CDR3aa: CASSPQGNTEAFF
len: 13; j_gene: TRBJ2-7; abundance: .; d_gene: .; v_gene: TRBV28; CDR3nt: TGTGCCAGCAGCCGCACTACAGTTTACGAGCAGTACTTC; CDR3aa: CASSRTTVYEQYF
len: 15; j_gene: TRBJ2-7; abundance: .; d_gene: .; v_gene: TRBV6-5; CDR3nt: TGTGCCAGCAGTCCGCGGACGTATCAGGCATACGAGCAGTACTTC; CDR3aa: CASSPRTYQAYEQYF
len: 13; j_gene: TRBJ1-6; abundance: .; d_gene: TRBD1; v_gene: TRBV30; CDR3nt: TGTGCCTGGAGTGGACAGGGCGATTCACCCCTCCACTTT; CDR3aa: CAWSGQGDSPLHF
len: 15; j_gene: TRBJ2-6; abundance: .; d_gene: .; v_gene: TRBV27; CDR3nt: TGTGCCAGCAGTTTCACCGCCGCTGGGGCCAACGTCCTGACTTTC; CDR3aa: CASSFTAAGANVLTF
len: 14; j_gene: TRBJ1-5; abundance: .; d_gene: TRBD1; v_gene: TRBV7-8; CDR3nt: TGTGCCAGCAGCTTAAGACAGGGTGATCAGCCCCAGCATTTT; CDR3aa: CASSLRQGDQPQHF
len: 12; j_gene: TRBJ1-5; abundance: .; d_gene: .; v_gene: TRBV7-2; CDR3nt: TGTGCCAGCAGCTTAGATATGGAACCCCAGCATTTT; CDR3aa: CASSLDMEPQHF